One sample yielded the 13 T cell receptor beta chains listed below, sequenced in a study of blood T cell repertoires in COVID-19. Using immunoSEQ multiplex PCR, the repertoire was profiled, and TCRdb retains in-frame clones only, with some absent. The table includes about 250,000 clones, approximately 85% detected once. The sample taken for sequencing was peripheral blood. The source is a man aged 50 to 59 with acute or convalescent COVID-19.

The CDR3 loop is CAWRVQGVETQYF. Here the CDR3 DNA reads TGTGCCTGGAGAGTACAGGGGGTGGAGACCCAGTACTTC. The rearrangement joins TRBV30 to TRBJ2-5; 8 bases are shared with TRBD1. Losses at the gene ends were 3 bases for V and 5 bases for J; bases not matched to a gene: 5. Germline V lookup: CDR1 GTSNPN, CDR2 SVGIG (reference sequence). The CDR3 length is 13 residues.

J is TRBJ1-1 and V is TRBV5-6; a possible D gene is TRBD1 (6 bases). The V and J ends lost 4 bases and 4 bases respectively, with 11 bases between them. Germline loops: CDR1 SGHDT, CDR2 YYEEEE. This CDR3 is 13 amino acids long. The CDR3 spells CASSLNRATEAFF. In nucleotides, the CDR3 is TGTGCCAGCAGCCTCAACAGGGCCACTGAAGCTTTCTTT.

This clone was seen only once. V is TRBV2 and J is TRBJ1-3; 7 bases are shared with TRBD1. The germline V gene encodes CDR1 SNHLY and CDR2 FYNNEI. V was pared by 1 base and J by 0 bases, with 6 bases of the junction left unmatched. The CDR3 totals 17 residues. CDR3 DNA: TGTGCCAGCAGTGAAGGACAGACAGGGCTCTCTGGAAACACCATATATTTT. It encodes CASSEGQTGLSGNTIYF.

As for this clone: This specimen includes other DNA sequences encoding the same CDR3. The rearrangement uses TRBV6-5 and TRBJ2-7; D is unclear. Germline V gives CDR1 MNHEY, CDR2 SVGAGI. V lost 5 bases and J lost 2, with 4 bases in between. The CDR3 consists of 11 residues. CDR3 region: CASSPAYEQYF. The CDR3 DNA follows: TGTGCCAGCAGTCCAGCCTACGAGCAGTACTTC.

The DNA for the CDR3 is TGTGCCAGCAGTTTACAAGGACAGTCAGCTTTCTTT. Its protein product is CASSLQGQSAFF. This chain uses TRBV27 with TRBJ1-1; weak D call: TRBD1 (6 bases). The CDR3 extends over 12 amino acids. Germline assignment: CDR1 MNHEY and CDR2 SMNVEV (reference sequence). V shed 2 bases and J shed 10 bases, with 11 bases lying between them.

The chain links TRBV15 to TRBJ1-1, with D possibly TRBD1 on 5 matching bases. CDR1 LNHNV and CDR2 YYDKDF come from the germline V gene (reference sequence). V was shortened by 1 base and J by 1 base, with 7 bases between the two germline ends. The CDR3 spans 14 residues. CDR3 region: CATSRAQENTEAFF. For the CDR3, the DNA is TGTGCCACCAGCAGAGCACAGGAGAACACTGAAGCTTTCTTT.

CDR3 DNA: TGTGCCAGTAGTCCGACTAGCGGGAGGACTAGATACGAGCAGTACTTC. This sequence encodes CASSPTSGRTRYEQYF. The V call is TRBV19, the J call TRBJ2-7; TRBD2 matches 13 bases. The CDR3 consists of 16 residues. Germline loops: CDR1 LNHDA, CDR2 SQIVND (reference sequence). V trimming: 5 bases; J trimming: 4 bases; junction bases outside the gene matches: 8.

This clone was picked up one time. The chain joins TRBV3-1 (or the pseudogene TRBV3-2) to TRBJ1-2; possibly TRBD1 for D (6 bases). Trimming removed 1 base from V and 1 base from J, with 13 bases in between. The CDR3 loop spans 16 amino acids. Per the germline V gene, CDR1 is LGHDT and CDR2 is YNNKEL (reference sequence). The CDR3 reads CASSQASGAVNYGYTF. In DNA form, the CDR3 reads TGTGCCAGCAGCCAAGCCTCAGGGGCAGTTAACTATGGCTACACCTTC.

This clone was seen just once. The gene calls are TRBV11-3 and TRBJ2-5; weak D call: TRBD2 (6 bases). The CDR3 totals 14 residues. Germline CDR1 SGHNT, CDR2 YENEEA. Between the trimmed V and J ends, which lost 4 bases and 9 bases, there was a span of 18 bases. The CDR3 DNA sequence: TGTGCCAGCAGCTCGGGAGCGGTCAACGGGGCCCAGTACTTC. This encodes CASSSGAVNGAQYF.

V usage is TRBV29-1 and J usage is TRBJ1-1, with TRBD1 matching over 9 bases. The V and J ends lost 6 bases and 6 bases, in that order; junction bases with no gene match: 8. The CDR3 spans 13 residues. Germline CDR1 is SQVTM and CDR2 is ANQGSEA. For the CDR3, the DNA is TGCAGCGTCGCGGGACAGGGTGGCGCTGAAGCTTTCTTT. Amino acids: CSVAGQGGAEAFF.

The chain uses TRBV15 and TRBJ2-3; TRBD2 is a possible D gene (7 bases). Germline loops: CDR1 LNHNV, CDR2 YYDKDF (reference sequence). The CDR3 runs to 14 residues. The V gene lost 5 bases and the J gene lost 7 bases, with 16 bases spanning the gap. The CDR3 region is CATSGGALGNTQYF. CDR3 coding DNA: TGTGCCACCAGCGGGGGGGCACTTGGCAATACGCAGTATTTT.

This chain links TRBV10-3 with TRBJ2-1, with D unresolved. Trimming left V 10 bases short and J 0 bases short, with 19 bases between. CDR3 size: 16 residues. CDR1 and CDR2 (germline): ENHRY, SYGVKD. CDR3 region: CATLGLTAGSYNEQFF. The CDR3 DNA is TGTGCCACCCTAGGCCTAACGGCCGGCTCCTACAATGAGCAGTTCTTC.

The chain joins TRBV12-3 or TRBV12-4 to TRBJ2-7, with unresolved D. Trimming took 6 bases from V and 4 from J, leaving 10 bases between them. The CDR3 contains 12 residues. The CDR3 region is CASSPSTYEQYF. DNA of the CDR3: TGTGCCAGCAGCCCTTCTACGTACGAGCAGTACTTC.